This T cell receptor beta chain stems from a study of T cells in Graves' hyperthyroidism and ophthalmopathy. Study-wide points: Most thyroid clonotypes with frequency above 0.001 were detected in blood. A 13 V-J signature model discriminated ophthalmopathy versus stable hyperthyroidism.

Hyperthyroidism patients were newly diagnosed, had disease duration under 2 months, and were aged 18 to 65 years. Each diagnosis was grounded in clinical symptoms, serum thyroxine and TRAb, thyroid ultrasound, and orbital computed tomography. On this clonotype: Its antigen remains unidentified.

RNA transcripts yielded amplified TCR beta CDR3 regions. The HTBI set primed first-round TCR CDR3 RT-PCR. TCRdb reprocessed the multiplex PCR reads via MiXCR and lists one record per CDR3 protein. The table lists 600,000 to 750,000 distinct CDR3 sequences, approximately 15% of them singletons. The origin of this receptor is a man aged 50 or older with Graves' hyperthyroidism. Sequencing was done on a sample of blood.

CDR3 DNA sequence: TGTGCCAGCAGCTGGACTAGCGGGGCAGAGCAGTACTTC. The encoded protein is CASSWTSGAEQYF. The rearrangement links TRBV6-2 or TRBV6-3 to TRBJ2-7; 12 bases agree with TRBD2. The length of the CDR3 is 13 residues. V gave up 6 bases and J gave up 7 bases; unmatched junction bases: 4. Germline-derived CDR1 and CDR2 are MNHEY and SVGEGT.